The clone carrying this TCR beta chain has a handful of counts. Its specificity is unknown. The data originate from a study of beta chain features in type 1 diabetes. Overall study findings and caveats: A moderate, significant TCRB CDR3 shortening appeared in type 1 diabetes across four CD4+ subsets. PCR might favor shorter templates, equally in patients and controls.

Germline-derived CDR1 and CDR2 are LGHNA and YNFKEQ. The CDR3 extends over 14 amino acids. Between the trimmed V and J ends, which lost 1 base and 12 bases, there was a span of 18 bases. Without exception, sorted populations had purity beyond 98%. The sequenced template was cDNA made from the entire isolated RNA. The data were produced by immunoSEQ multiplex PCR, yet TCRdb's version contains in-frame clones alone and is incomplete. Of around 160,000 clones listed, around 8.6% are singletons. This TCR was recovered from a woman aged 18-30 years with type 1 diabetes. V and J are TRBV4-2 and TRBJ1-1; no definite D call. The sample comprised central memory CD4+ T cells from blood. The CDR3: CASSQGQVGGSPFF. CDR3 sequence (DNA): TGTGCCAGCAGCCAAGGGCAAGTAGGAGGATCTCCTTTCTTT.